This TCR beta chain emerged from a study of OX40 agonist ivuxolimab in advanced cancers. The study in broad terms: The costimulatory receptor OX40 (CD134) was targeted by ivuxolimab, a fully human IgG2 agonistic monoclonal antibody. Intravenous ivuxolimab was administered to patients every 2 weeks at six dose levels: 0.01, 0.1, 0.3, 1.5, 3 and 10 mg/kg. Of the roughly 53 patients in dose escalation, about 20 had hepatocellular carcinoma, some 15 had melanoma, 9 had renal cell carcinoma and 9 had head and neck cancer. In the dose-escalation cohort, roughly 82% of patients were male, and the mean age was 60 years with a range of about 20 to 79. Prior anti-PD-1, anti-PD-L1 or anti-CTLA-4 therapy was permitted, and checkpoint inhibitors had been received by less than 45% of dose-escalation patients. Three dose-escalation patients achieved partial responses, one with hepatocellular carcinoma and two with cutaneous melanoma. Peripheral TCRbeta sequencing was intended to test whether TCR sequence diversity was altered and clonal T-cell expansion was caused by ivuxolimab. The paper reports the monotherapy dose-escalation portion (N of about 50 patients) of the phase I ivuxolimab trial.

In the case of this clone: No antigen is known for it. No much larger clone exists at a distance of one base, and base qualities are not known.

On the study overall, not on this receptor specifically: The antigen specificity of the clonally expanded peripheral T cells was not determined. Partial responders in the 0.1-3.0 mg/kg groups had among the lowest normalized peripheral clonal expansion, especially among CD8+ T cells. Low levels of normalized T-cell clonal expansion were also shown by some nonresponding patients. At doses of 0.1 to 3.0 mg/kg, clonal expansion of both CD4+ and CD8+ T cells in blood was seen between baseline and week 6. After ivuxolimab, CD8+ T cells had more expanded clones than CD4+ T cells on average.

To sequence the TCRbeta CDR3 region, genomic DNA was isolated from the sorted cells. TCRbeta CDR3 regions were sequenced using the immunoSEQ Assay. TCRdb holds this immuneACCESS table with in-frame rearrangements only. Some clones are missing; in checked studies, unresolved V genes explain under half, and the rest has no known cause. The table for this sample lists 25,000 to 30,000 clones; approximately 80% of them were counted only once. Roughly 10% of the sample is in the top ten clones. Including the terminal cysteine and phenylalanine, the CDR3 comprises 14 residues. Only CDR3 DNA is held: 42 bases, read in frame from base 1. V lost 3 bases and J lost 1 base; the stretch between them is 10 bases long. CDR1 and CDR2 are read off the germline V gene as SGDLS and YYNGEE. Patients with a history of autoimmune disease or receiving systemic immunosuppression were excluded from the trial. Peripheral blood for TCR sequencing was collected from all dose cohorts at baseline, on cycle 4 day 1, and on cycle 7 day 1. The samples were taken from a phase I, first-in-human, multicenter, open-label dose-escalation trial of ivuxolimab. The trial enrolled adults with locally advanced or metastatic head and neck squamous cell, hepatocellular, melanoma or renal cell carcinoma. Before TCR sequencing, CD4+ and CD8+ T cells were separately sorted from peripheral blood.

The chain is encoded by TRBV9 joined to TRBJ2-5; TRBD2 could be the D gene, as 5 bases match. The sequences come from CD4+ or CD8+ T cells sorted from blood, collected in a trial of the OX40 agonist ivuxolimab. The source is an adult with an advanced solid tumor such as melanoma, head and neck, liver or kidney cancer. The CDR3 in this case is CASSGRGAQETQYF. The DNA sequence reads TGTGCCAGCAGCGGTCGGGGTGCCCAAGAGACCCAGTACTTC.